A single sample is the source of the 21 T cell receptor beta chains below, sequenced in a study of blood T cell repertoires in COVID-19. Profiled with immunoSEQ multiplex PCR; TCRdb holds only in-frame clones, not every one. The sample has under 60,000 clones; roughly 74% are singletons. Sequences were obtained from peripheral blood. The receptors originated from a human donor in a cohort sampled during active COVID-19.

The chain recombines TRBV21-1 with TRBJ1-1. TRBV21-1 is recorded as a pseudogene. The CDR3 is 15 amino acids. Here the CDR3 reads CATGNRGETGTEAFF. For the CDR3, the DNA is TGTGCCACTGGTAATCGCGGGGAGACCGGCACTGAAGCTTTCTTT.

Only a few counts were recorded for this clone. J is TRBJ1-5 and V is TRBV5-3; a weak D match, TRBD1 (6 bases). TRBV5-3 counts as an open reading frame of uncertain function. The CDR3 extends over 16 amino acids. V lost 3 bases and J 1 base, leaving 14 bases between the germline ends. The CDR3 sequence: CARSYLRTESNQPQHF. The CDR3 DNA is TGTGCCAGAAGCTACCTTAGGACAGAGAGCAATCAGCCCCAGCATTTT.

The chain uses TRBV9 and TRBJ1-6, with 9 bases that match TRBD1. Trimming at V came to 2 bases and at J to 7 bases, leaving 7 bases not matched to a gene. Germline V CDR1 and CDR2: SGDLS, YYNGEE. The CDR3 loop spans 16 amino acids. CDR3 nucleotides: TGTGCCAGCAGCGTCCACACAGGGGGCCTAAATTCACCCCTCCACTTT. It is translated as CASSVHTGGLNSPLHF.

This chain joins TRBV4-2 and TRBJ2-7, with TRBD2 identical over 9 bases. CDR3 length equals 15 residues. The V and J ends lost 3 bases and 4 bases, in that order; junction bases with no gene match: 7. In germline, CDR1 is LGHNA, CDR2 YNFKEQ. CDR3: CASSQEGLAWYEQYF. In nucleotides, the CDR3 is TGTGCCAGCAGCCAGGAAGGACTAGCGTGGTACGAGCAGTACTTC.

V and J are TRBV5-1 and TRBJ2-7, with 11 bases fitting TRBD2. The germline gives CDR1 SGHRS, CDR2 YFSETQ. The CDR3 consists of 13 residues. J was trimmed by 6 bases and V by 3 bases; bases with no gene match: 2. The CDR3 nucleotides read TGCGCCAGCAGCTCACTAGCGGGAGCCGAGCAGTACTTC. Translation gives CASSSLAGAEQYF. The full variable domain, with the rest looked up from reference TRBV5-1 and TRBJ2-7, is KAGVTQTPRYLIKTRGQQVTLSCSPISGHRSVSWYQQTPGQGLQFLFEYFSETQRNKGNFPGRFSGRQFSNSRSEMNVSTLELGDSALYLCASSSLAGAEQYFGPGTRLTVT.

The gene calls are TRBV2 and TRBJ2-1, with TRBD2 matching over 12 bases. Trimming removed 4 bases from V and 0 bases from J; junction bases left unmatched: 4. Germline CDR1 SNHLY, CDR2 FYNNEI. The CDR3 spans 17 residues. CDR3 DNA sequence: TGTGCCAGCAGTGGACTAGCGGGAGCTATCTCCTACAATGAGCAGTTCTTC. This sequence encodes CASSGLAGAISYNEQFF.

This clone was detected only a few times. The rearrangement joins TRBV7-9 to TRBJ1-3; a weak D match, TRBD1 (5 bases). Germline V lookup: CDR1 SEHNR, CDR2 FQNEAQ (reference sequence). V dropped 3 bases and J dropped 4 bases, with 7 bases sitting between them. The CDR3 runs 13 residues. DNA for the CDR3: TGTGCCAGCAGCTTGGACACCGGAAACACCATATATTTT. Protein product: CASSLDTGNTIYF. Full variable domain (outside the CDR3, taken from reference TRBV7-9 and TRBJ1-3): DTGVSQNPRHKITKRGQNVTFRCDPISEHNRLYWYRQTLGQGPEFLTYFQNEAQLEKSRLLSDRFSAERPKGSFSTLEIQRTEQGDSAMYLCASSLDTGNTIYFGEGSWLTVV.

The chain combines TRBV5-1 with TRBJ2-2; TRBD1 agrees at 8 bases. The V segment lost 7 bases and the J segment 8 bases; nucleotides outside the gene matches: 10. CDR1 and CDR2 from the germline V gene are SGHRS and YFSETQ. The CDR3 contains 14 residues. CDR3 sequence (DNA): TGCGCCAGCGGCACAGGGGGTTCCCTGGGGGAGCTGTTTTTT. Translated, it gives CASGTGGSLGELFF.

The chain uses TRBV18 and TRBJ2-1; D is unresolved. The CDR3 is made up of 13 amino acids. V lost 1 base and J 5 bases, leaving 6 bases between the germline ends. CDR1 and CDR2 (germline): KGHSH, LQKENI. In nucleotides, the CDR3 is TGTGCCAGCTCACCACTTCAGGACAATGAGCAGTTCTTC. Protein product: CASSPLQDNEQFF.

The chain employs TRBV5-1 and TRBJ1-2; D might be TRBD1 (6 bases). Germline V gene sequence: CDR1 SGHRS, CDR2 YFSETQ. The ends were cut back, 0 bases at V and 8 bases at J, with 20 bases in the middle. The length of the CDR3 is 16 residues. CDR3 DNA: TGCGCCAGCAGCTTGGAGTTAGGGCAGGGGAGTTACGGCTACACCTTC. This gives the protein CASSLELGQGSYGYTF.

This chain joins TRBV28 and TRBJ1-1; 9 nucleotides match TRBD1. CDR3 size: 15 residues. Germline-derived CDR1 and CDR2 are MDHEN and SYDVKM. V shed 7 bases, J shed 6 bases, and the junction held 12 bases outside the gene matches. CDR3 loop: CASITIPGTGSEAFF. As DNA, the CDR3 is TGTGCCAGCATCACAATACCTGGGACAGGGTCTGAAGCTTTCTTT.

This clone was observed a single time. The CDR3 sequence is CASYLPPDPGEKLFF. The CDR3 DNA is TGTGCCAGCTACCTCCCCCCTGACCCCGGGGAAAAACTGTTTTTT. The chain employs TRBV5-6 and TRBJ1-4; no firm D call. Between the trimmed V and J ends, which lost 7 bases and 8 bases, there was a span of 21 bases. CDR1 SGHDT and CDR2 YYEEEE come from the germline V gene. The CDR3 contains 15 residues.

This sequence joins TRBV5-1 and TRBJ1-1; D might be TRBD1 (5 bases). The CDR3 sequence is 15 residues long. Germline CDR1 reads SGHRS; CDR2 reads YFSETQ. V was pared by 2 bases and J by 3 bases, with 14 bases between. The CDR3 reads CASSFGRVGDTEAFF. In nucleotides, the CDR3 is TGCGCCAGCAGCTTCGGCAGGGTTGGAGACACTGAAGCTTTCTTT.

The rearrangement links TRBV2 to TRBJ2-7; D is possibly TRBD2 (5 bases). The CDR3 loop spans 15 amino acids. Between the trimmed V and J ends, which lost 6 bases and 0 bases, there was a span of 15 bases. Germline V gives CDR1 SNHLY, CDR2 FYNNEI. This CDR3 is CASSKNGMGSYEQYF. The CDR3 DNA reads TGTGCCAGCAGCAAAAACGGGATGGGCTCCTACGAGCAGTACTTC.

The V and J genes are TRBV5-5 and TRBJ2-2; the match to TRBD2 covers 14 bases. Germline V CDR1 and CDR2: SGHKS, YYEKEE (reference sequence). The V segment lost 2 bases and the J segment 1 base; nucleotides outside the gene matches: 1. This CDR3 is built from 17 residues. For the CDR3, the DNA is TGTGCCAGCAGCTTCGGGACTAGCGGGAGGAACACCGGGGAGCTGTTTTTT. This translates into CASSFGTSGRNTGELFF.

V is TRBV19 and J is TRBJ2-2, with a tentative D call TRBD2 (6 bases). V lost 7 bases and J 5 bases, leaving 8 bases between the germline ends. The CDR3 has 12 amino acids. The germline gives CDR1 LNHDA, CDR2 SQIVND (reference sequence). In DNA, the CDR3 is TGTGCCAGTAAGGAGGGGACCGGGGAGCTGTTTTTT. It is translated as CASKEGTGELFF.

The rearrangement uses TRBV27 and TRBJ1-2, with TRBD1 as a possible D gene (6 bases). Between the trimmed V and J ends, which lost 3 bases and 8 bases, there was a span of 13 bases. Germline loops: CDR1 MNHEY, CDR2 SMNVEV (reference sequence). This CDR3 region has 13 residues. Here the CDR3 DNA reads TGTGCCAGCAGTTTTCGGGGGGCCAACGGCTACACCTTC. The encoded protein is CASSFRGANGYTF.

Only a few counts were recorded for this clone. The chain couples TRBV10-3 to TRBJ1-2; tentatively, D is TRBD1 (6 bases). Trimming took off 3 bases at V and 7 bases at J, with 15 bases between the two ends. Germline V gene sequence: CDR1 ENHRY, CDR2 SYGVKD. This CDR3 has 14 amino acids. In nucleotides, the CDR3 is TGTGCCATCAGTGAAGTAGGTTTCAGGGGTGGCTACACCTTC. It encodes CAISEVGFRGGYTF.

This sequence joins TRBV18 and TRBJ1-5, with a possible D match to TRBD1 (5 bases). CDR1 and CDR2 (germline): KGHSH, LQKENI. Deletions cut 0 bases from V and 0 bases from J, with 9 bases between. The CDR3 loop spans 16 amino acids. As DNA, the CDR3 is TGTGCCAGCTCACCACCGGGGCCCTATAGCAATCAGCCCCAGCATTTT. It encodes CASSPPGPYSNQPQHF.

This clone was seen more than once but under ten times. This chain connects TRBV7-8 to TRBJ1-2; tentative D call: TRBD1 (5 bases). There are 15 residues in the CDR3. Between the trimmed V and J ends, which lost 1 base and 14 bases, there was a span of 23 bases. Germline V lookup: CDR1 SGHVS, CDR2 FQNEAQ. CDR3 in amino acids: CASSLVRTFGTAGTF. The DNA of the CDR3 is TGTGCCAGCAGCTTAGTACGGACATTCGGGACCGCGGGGACCTTC.

The V and J genes are TRBV6-2 or TRBV6-3 and TRBJ2-7; possible D gene TRBD1, 6 bases. The CDR3 consists of 13 residues. CDR1 MNHEY and CDR2 SVGEGT come from the germline V gene. Trimming pared 5 bases from V and 6 bases from J, leaving 14 bases between. Written as DNA, the CDR3 is TGTGCCAGCAGTCAACTTACAGGGCTCGAGCAGTACTTC. Translated: CASSQLTGLEQYF.